This note documents a single T cell receptor beta chain sequence. The antigen is unknown. This entry belongs to a study of T cell responses to AZD1222 COVID-19 vaccine. Study in general: The analysis combined second doses at about 4 or about 12 weeks.

This CDR3 is built from 15 residues. The V gene's germline CDR1 is SGHRS and CDR2 YFSETQ. Trimming cost V 0 bases and J 1 base; bases outside gene matches: 1. Data came from immunoSEQ multiplex PCR; TCRdb stores just in-frame clones and leaves some out. Here the sample spans approximately 100,000 clones, 90% to 95% being singletons. General study results and limits: Baseline seropositivity characterized only a handful of AZD1222 recipients. Possibly, clonal diversity was underestimated; donors were largely white British and included more females. An increase in Spike-specific TCR breadth and depth was observed after two AZD1222 doses.

The starting material was peripheral blood, obtained on day 0 of AZD1222 vaccination. The receptor was derived from an adult in good health. The chain links TRBV5-1 to TRBJ2-7; 10 nucleotides match TRBD2. The chain's CDR3 is CASSLVAGGSYEQYF. CDR3 nucleotide sequence: TGCGCCAGCAGCTTGGTAGCGGGAGGATCCTACGAGCAGTACTTC. Together with reference TRBV5-1 and TRBJ2-7, the CDR3 gives the full variable domain: KAGVTQTPRYLIKTRGQQVTLSCSPISGHRSVSWYQQTPGQGLQFLFEYFSETQRNKGNFPGRFSGRQFSNSRSEMNVSTLELGDSALYLCASSLVAGGSYEQYFGPGTRLTVT.